The 9 T cell receptor beta chains listed next were all sequenced from one sample in a study of T cell responses to AZD1222 COVID-19 vaccine. Only in-frame clones appear in the TCRdb table, and some are missing; sequencing was by immunoSEQ multiplex PCR. This sample has some 98,000 clones; roughly 86% occur once, and the top ten carry roughly 15%. Sequenced here: peripheral blood, sampled 28 days after the second AZD1222 dose. The receptors were sampled from an adult who received the AZD1222 COVID-19 vaccine.

In this sample, this clone turned up once. The chain recombines TRBV29-1 with TRBJ2-7; 10 positions agree with TRBD2. The CDR3 is 13 amino acids. Per the germline V gene, CDR1 is SQVTM and CDR2 is ANQGSEA. J gave up 3 bases and V 3 bases, and 2 bases lay outside the gene matches. CDR3 DNA sequence: TGCAGCGTTGATGCTAGCGGGAGCTACGAGCAGTACTTC. Its protein is CSVDASGSYEQYF.

This chain connects TRBV3-1 (or the pseudogene TRBV3-2) to TRBJ1-5, with TRBD1 identical over 8 bases. The CDR3 consists of 14 residues. Germline CDR1 is LGHDT and CDR2 is YNNKEL (reference sequence). Unmatched junction bases numbered 4, after V lost 6 bases and J lost 3 bases. The DNA of the CDR3 is TGTGCCAGCAGTCTCAGGGGGCCCAATCAGCCCCAGCATTTT. As protein: CASSLRGPNQPQHF.

This clone is a singleton in its sample. The rearrangement joins TRBV2 to TRBJ2-3; D gene unclear. The CDR3 runs to 14 residues. Germline CDR1 reads SNHLY; CDR2 reads FYNNEI. V lost 4 bases and J lost 4, with 12 bases in between. The CDR3 DNA reads as TGTGCCAGCAGTGCTACTAAGCGCGCAGATACGCAGTATTTT. This sequence encodes CASSATKRADTQYF.

The J gene is TRBJ2-7, the V gene TRBV6-5; D possibly matches TRBD1 or TRBD2 (5 bases each). V was shortened by 9 bases and J by 0 bases, with 15 bases between the two germline ends. CDR3 length: 14 amino acids. Germline values: CDR1 MNHEY, CDR2 SVGAGI. The CDR3 nucleotides read TGTGCCAGTGAGCCGGGACGGTTCTCCTACGAGCAGTACTTC. It is translated as CASEPGRFSYEQYF.

This clone appeared a few times. V usage is TRBV7-9 and J usage is TRBJ1-5; D gene ambiguous. Germline loops: CDR1 SEHNR, CDR2 FQNEAQ (reference sequence). This CDR3 region has 15 residues. Trimming pared 1 base from V and 6 bases from J, leaving 13 bases between. This CDR3 is CASSLGRPDVQPQHF. The CDR3, as DNA: TGTGCCAGCAGCTTAGGAAGGCCCGATGTTCAGCCCCAGCATTTT. The full variable domain, its missing parts supplied by reference TRBV7-9 and TRBJ1-5, is DTGVSQNPRHKITKRGQNVTFRCDPISEHNRLYWYRQTLGQGPEFLTYFQNEAQLEKSRLLSDRFSAERPKGSFSTLEIQRTEQGDSAMYLCASSLGRPDVQPQHFGDGTRLSIL.

The J gene is TRBJ2-7, the V gene TRBV6-4; D call uncertain. The CDR3 spans 10 residues. CDR1 MRHNA and CDR2 SNTAGT come from the germline V gene. Deletions cut 2 bases from V and 5 bases from J, with 1 base between. The CDR3 here is CASSDNEQYF. The CDR3 DNA reads TGTGCCAGCAGTGACAACGAGCAGTACTTC.

The V and J genes are TRBV12-5 and TRBJ2-3; 12 bases match TRBD2. Germline V gene data show CDR1 as LGHNT and CDR2 as FRNRAP. Trimming removed 5 bases from V and 1 base from J; junction bases left unmatched: 16. The CDR3 totals 20 residues. CDR3 DNA: TGTGCTAGTGGTCCTCGGGGGTCGACTAGCGGGAGTTACGGCACAGATACGCAGTATTTT. Protein: CASGPRGSTSGSYGTDTQYF.

The V gene is TRBV9, the J gene TRBJ1-1; D gene ambiguous. Trimming removed 0 bases from V and 0 bases from J, with 9 bases in between. Germline CDR1 reads SGDLS; CDR2 reads YYNGEE. This CDR3 has 15 amino acids. This chain's CDR3 is CASSVVEGMNTEAFF. The CDR3 coding sequence is TGTGCCAGCAGCGTAGTAGAAGGGATGAACACTGAAGCTTTCTTT.

The rearrangement uses TRBV4-2 and TRBJ2-7; D may match TRBD1 or TRBD2 (5 bases each). Trimming shortened V by 0 bases and J by 5 bases, and 17 bases separated the two germline ends. This CDR3 has 16 amino acids. The germline CDR1 and CDR2 sequences are LGHNA and YNFKEQ. CDR3: CASSQEGQLDFNEQYF. DNA of the CDR3: TGTGCCAGCAGCCAAGAGGGGCAACTAGACTTCAACGAGCAGTACTTC.